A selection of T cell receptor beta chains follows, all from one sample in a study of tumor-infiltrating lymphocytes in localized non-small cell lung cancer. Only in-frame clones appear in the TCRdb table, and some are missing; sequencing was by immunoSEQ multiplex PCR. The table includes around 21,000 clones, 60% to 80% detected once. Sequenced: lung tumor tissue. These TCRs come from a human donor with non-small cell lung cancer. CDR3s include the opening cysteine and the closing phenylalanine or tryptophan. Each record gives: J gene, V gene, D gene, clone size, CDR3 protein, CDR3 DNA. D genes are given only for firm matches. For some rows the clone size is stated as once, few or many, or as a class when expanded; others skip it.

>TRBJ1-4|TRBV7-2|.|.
CASSLRDLGNEKLFF
TGTGCCAGCAGCTTAAGGGACCTCGGGAATGAAAAACTGTTTTTT
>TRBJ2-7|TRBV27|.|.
CASSYEPGHTYEQYF
TGTGCCAGCTCATACGAACCGGGACATACCTACGAGCAGTACTTC
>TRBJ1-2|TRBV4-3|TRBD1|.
CASSQDRHRGYGYTF
TGCGCCAGCAGCCAAGATAGGCACAGGGGGTATGGCTACACCTTC
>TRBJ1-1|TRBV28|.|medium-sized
CASSPPGRMNTEAFF
TGTGCCAGCAGTCCGCCGGGACGGATGAACACTGAAGCTTTCTTT
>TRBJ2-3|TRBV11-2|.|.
CASSLDRGPDTQYF
TGTGCCAGCAGCTTAGACAGGGGCCCGGATACGCAGTATTTT
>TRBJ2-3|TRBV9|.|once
CASSEDSSFSGTDTQYF
TGTGCCAGCAGCGAGGACTCCTCGTTCAGTGGAACAGATACGCAGTATTTT
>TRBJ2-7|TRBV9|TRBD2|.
CASSAQGATSGRNYEQYF
TGTGCCAGCAGCGCCCAGGGAGCGACTAGCGGGAGAAACTACGAGCAGTACTTC
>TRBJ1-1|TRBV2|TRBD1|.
CARRTGQGTNRGTEAFF
TGTGCCAGGAGGACCGGACAGGGGACGAACAGGGGCACTGAAGCTTTCTTT
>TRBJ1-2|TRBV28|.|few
CASSTQGATHTF
TGTGCCAGCAGTACACAGGGAGCTACACACACCTTC
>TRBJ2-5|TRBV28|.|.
CASSFPLPGIDETQYF
TGTGCCAGCAGTTTCCCTCTGCCCGGGATTGATGAGACCCAGTACTTC
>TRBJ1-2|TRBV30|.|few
CAWKSREYYGYTF
TGTGCCTGGAAATCAAGGGAATACTATGGCTACACCTTC
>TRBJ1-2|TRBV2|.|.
CASSVQGYGYTF
TGTGCCAGCAGCGTTCAGGGATATGGCTACACCTTC
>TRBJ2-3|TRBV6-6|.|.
CASSQQPRDTQYF
TGTGCCAGCAGTCAGCAACCTCGGGATACGCAGTATTTT
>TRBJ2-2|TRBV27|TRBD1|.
CASSLKGAGTGELFF
TGTGCCAGCAGTTTAAAGGGGGCCGGGACCGGGGAGCTGTTTTTT
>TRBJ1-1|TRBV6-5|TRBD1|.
CASSRQGRDTEAFF
TGTGCCAGCAGCCGACAGGGGAGAGATACTGAAGCTTTCTTT
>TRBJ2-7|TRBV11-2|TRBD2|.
CASSDSRASGIYEQYF
TGTGCCAGCAGCGACTCACGGGCTAGCGGTATCTACGAGCAGTACTTC
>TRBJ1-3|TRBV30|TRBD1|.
CAWSPGGQGAGNTIYF
TGTGCCTGGAGTCCTGGGGGGCAGGGGGCTGGAAACACCATATATTTT
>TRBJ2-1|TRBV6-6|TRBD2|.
CASGRASGFNEQFF
TGTGCCAGCGGAAGGGCTAGCGGCTTCAATGAGCAGTTCTTC
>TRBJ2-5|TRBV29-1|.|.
CSVEGLAQGTQYF
TGCAGCGTTGAAGGTCTAGCCCAAGGGACCCAGTACTTC
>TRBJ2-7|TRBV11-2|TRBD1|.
CASSSLGTGYEQYF
TGTGCCAGCAGCTCTCTCGGGACAGGTTACGAGCAGTACTTC
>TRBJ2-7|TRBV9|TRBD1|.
CASSPGTASYEQYF
TGTGCCAGCAGCCCCGGGACAGCCTCCTACGAGCAGTACTTC
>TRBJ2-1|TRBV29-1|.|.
CSVGTSDRYNEQFF
TGCAGCGTGGGGACTTCTGACAGATACAATGAGCAGTTCTTC
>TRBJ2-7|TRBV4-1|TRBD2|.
CASSQEGTAGGSYEQYF
TGCGCCAGCAGCCAAGAAGGTACAGCGGGGGGTTCCTACGAGCAGTACTTC
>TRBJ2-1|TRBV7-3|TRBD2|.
CASSLTGLAGGWDEQFF
TGTGCCAGCAGCTTAACGGGTCTAGCGGGAGGATGGGATGAGCAGTTCTTC
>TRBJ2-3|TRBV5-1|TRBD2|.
CASSLVASGGTDTQYF
TGCGCCAGCAGCTTGGTAGCTAGCGGAGGCACAGATACGCAGTATTTT
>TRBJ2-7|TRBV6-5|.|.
CASSGAYEQYF
TGTGCCAGCAGTGGGGCCTACGAGCAGTACTTC
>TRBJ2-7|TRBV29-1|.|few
CSVEVLGGGEQYF
TGCAGCGTTGAGGTCCTCGGGGGCGGCGAGCAGTACTTC
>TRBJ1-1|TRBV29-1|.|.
CSVEDGRGAFF
TGCAGCGTTGAAGACGGGAGGGGAGCTTTCTTT
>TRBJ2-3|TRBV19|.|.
CASSWRSTVTDTQYF
TGTGCCAGTAGTTGGAGGAGTACGGTCACAGATACGCAGTATTTT
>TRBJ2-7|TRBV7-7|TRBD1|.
CASSLAAGGSYEQYF
TGTGCCAGCAGCTTAGCGGCAGGGGGTTCCTACGAGCAGTACTTC
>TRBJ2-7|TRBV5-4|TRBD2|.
CASSLRLAGGDEQYF
TGTGCCAGCAGCCTCCGACTAGCGGGAGGGGACGAGCAGTACTTC
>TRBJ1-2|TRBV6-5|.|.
CAQPVGSYGYTF
TGTGCCCAACCGGTTGGATCCTATGGCTACACCTTC
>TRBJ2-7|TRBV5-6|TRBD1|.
CASRRWTGHEQYF
TGTGCCAGCAGGCGCTGGACAGGACACGAGCAGTACTTC
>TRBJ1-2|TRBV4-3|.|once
CASSQEPGPNYGYTF
TGCGCCAGCAGCCAAGAGCCAGGGCCTAACTATGGCTACACCTTC
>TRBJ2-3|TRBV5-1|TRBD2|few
CASSLGSAGGDADTQYF
TGCGCCAGCAGCTTGGGGAGTGCGGGGGGCGACGCAGATACGCAGTATTTT
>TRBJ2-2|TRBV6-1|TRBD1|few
CATRQGVNTGELFF
TGTGCCACCCGACAGGGAGTGAACACCGGGGAGCTGTTTTTT